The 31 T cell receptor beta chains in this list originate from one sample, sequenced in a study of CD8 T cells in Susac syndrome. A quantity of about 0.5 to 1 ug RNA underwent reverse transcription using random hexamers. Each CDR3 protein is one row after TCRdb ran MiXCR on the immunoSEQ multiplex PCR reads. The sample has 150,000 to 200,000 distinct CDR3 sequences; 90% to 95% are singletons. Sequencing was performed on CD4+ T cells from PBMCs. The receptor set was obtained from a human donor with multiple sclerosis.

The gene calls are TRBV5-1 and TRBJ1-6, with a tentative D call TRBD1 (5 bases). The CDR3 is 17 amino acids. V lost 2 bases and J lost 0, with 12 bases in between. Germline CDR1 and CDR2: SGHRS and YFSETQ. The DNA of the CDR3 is TGCGCCAGCAGCTTAGGCGGACATAGCTCCTATAATTCACCCCTCCACTTT. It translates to CASSLGGHSSYNSPLHF. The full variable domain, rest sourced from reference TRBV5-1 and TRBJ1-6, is KAGVTQTPRYLIKTRGQQVTLSCSPISGHRSVSWYQQTPGQGLQFLFEYFSETQRNKGNFPGRFSGRQFSNSRSEMNVSTLELGDSALYLCASSLGGHSSYNSPLHFGNGTRLTVT.

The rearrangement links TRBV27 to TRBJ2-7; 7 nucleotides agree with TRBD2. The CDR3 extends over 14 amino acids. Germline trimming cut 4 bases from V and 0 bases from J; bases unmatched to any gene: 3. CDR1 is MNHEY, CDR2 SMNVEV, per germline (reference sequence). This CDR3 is CASSWDYRSYEQYF. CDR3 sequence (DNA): TGTGCCAGCAGTTGGGACTACCGCTCCTACGAGCAGTACTTC.

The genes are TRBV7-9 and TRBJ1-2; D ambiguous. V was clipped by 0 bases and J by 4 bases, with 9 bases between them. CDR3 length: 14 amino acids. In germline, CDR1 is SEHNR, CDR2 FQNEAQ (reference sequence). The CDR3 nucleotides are TGTGCCAGCAGCTTAGCGGGTGATTTCTATGGCTACACCTTC. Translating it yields CASSLAGDFYGYTF.

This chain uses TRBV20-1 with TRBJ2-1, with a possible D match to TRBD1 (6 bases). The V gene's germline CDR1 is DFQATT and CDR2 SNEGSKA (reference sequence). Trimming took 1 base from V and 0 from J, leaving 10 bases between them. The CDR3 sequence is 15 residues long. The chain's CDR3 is CSARVQGSSYNEQFF. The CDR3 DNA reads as TGCAGTGCTAGAGTTCAGGGGAGCTCCTACAATGAGCAGTTCTTC.

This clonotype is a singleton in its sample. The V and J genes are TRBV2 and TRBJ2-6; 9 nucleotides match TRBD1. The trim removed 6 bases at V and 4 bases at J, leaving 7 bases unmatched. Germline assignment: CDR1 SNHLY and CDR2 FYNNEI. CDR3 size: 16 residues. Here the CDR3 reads CASSGQGTKGANVLTF. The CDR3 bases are TGTGCCAGCAGCGGACAGGGGACGAAAGGGGCCAACGTCCTGACTTTC.

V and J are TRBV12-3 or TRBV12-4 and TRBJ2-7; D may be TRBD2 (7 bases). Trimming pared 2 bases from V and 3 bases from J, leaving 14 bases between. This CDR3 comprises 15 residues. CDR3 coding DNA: TGTGCCAGCAGTTTAATGGGGGGGGCAAGCTACGAGCAGTACTTC. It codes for CASSLMGGASYEQYF.

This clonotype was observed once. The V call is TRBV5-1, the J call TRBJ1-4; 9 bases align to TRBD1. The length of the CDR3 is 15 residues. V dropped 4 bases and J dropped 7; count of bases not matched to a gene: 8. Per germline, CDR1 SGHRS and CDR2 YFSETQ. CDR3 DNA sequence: TGCGCCAGCAGCGAGGGACAGGGTTTCTCTGAAAAACTGTTTTTT. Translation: CASSEGQGFSEKLFF.

The DNA of the CDR3 is TGCAGTGCTATACCGGGACAGGTTTACGAGCAGTACTTC. Translated: CSAIPGQVYEQYF. V usage is TRBV20-1 and J usage is TRBJ2-7, with 8 nucleotides matching TRBD1. Germline CDR1 and CDR2: DFQATT and SNEGSKA (reference sequence). The CDR3 covers 13 residues. The V and J ends lost 4 bases and 4 bases, in that order; junction bases with no gene match: 6.

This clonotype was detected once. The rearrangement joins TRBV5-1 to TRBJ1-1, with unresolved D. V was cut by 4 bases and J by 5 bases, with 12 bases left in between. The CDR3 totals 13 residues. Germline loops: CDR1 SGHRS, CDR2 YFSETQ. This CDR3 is CASSVSFRTEAFF. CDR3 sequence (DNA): TGCGCCAGCAGCGTGTCTTTCAGGACTGAAGCTTTCTTT.

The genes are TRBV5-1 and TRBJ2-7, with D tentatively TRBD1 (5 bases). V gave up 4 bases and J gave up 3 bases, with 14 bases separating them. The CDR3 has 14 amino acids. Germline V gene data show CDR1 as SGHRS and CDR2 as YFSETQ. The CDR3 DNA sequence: TGCGCCAGCAGCATTGACAGTGAAAACTACGAGCAGTACTTC. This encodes CASSIDSENYEQYF.

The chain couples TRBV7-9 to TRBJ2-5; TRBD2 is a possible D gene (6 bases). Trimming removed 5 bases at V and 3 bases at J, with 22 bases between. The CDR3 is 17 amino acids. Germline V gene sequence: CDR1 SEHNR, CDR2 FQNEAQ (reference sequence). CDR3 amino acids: CASSRRDRGKREETQYF. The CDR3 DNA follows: TGTGCCAGCAGCCGGAGGGATCGGGGCAAAAGAGAAGAGACCCAGTACTTC.

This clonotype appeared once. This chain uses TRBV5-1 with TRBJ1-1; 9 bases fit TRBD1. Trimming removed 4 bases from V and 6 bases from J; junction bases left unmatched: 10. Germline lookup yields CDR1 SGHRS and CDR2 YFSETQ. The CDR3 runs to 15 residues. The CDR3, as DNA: TGCGCCAGCAGCCCGCGCCCAGGACAGGGGCCTGAAGCTTTCTTT. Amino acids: CASSPRPGQGPEAFF.

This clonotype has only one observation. CDR3 in amino acids: CASSLRDEQFF. CDR3 bases: TGTGCCAGCAGTTTAAGGGATGAGCAGTTCTTC. This rearrangement joins TRBV12-3 or TRBV12-4 to TRBJ2-1; D not certain. Trimming took off 2 bases at V and 8 bases at J, with 4 bases between the two ends. The CDR3 is 11 amino acids.

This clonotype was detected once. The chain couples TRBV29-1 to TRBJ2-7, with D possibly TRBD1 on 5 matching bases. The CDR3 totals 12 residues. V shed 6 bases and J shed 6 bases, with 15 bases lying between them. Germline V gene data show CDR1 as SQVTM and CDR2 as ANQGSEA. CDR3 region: CSVLRRQGEQYF. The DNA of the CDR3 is TGCAGCGTCCTCCGGCGCCAGGGCGAGCAGTACTTC.

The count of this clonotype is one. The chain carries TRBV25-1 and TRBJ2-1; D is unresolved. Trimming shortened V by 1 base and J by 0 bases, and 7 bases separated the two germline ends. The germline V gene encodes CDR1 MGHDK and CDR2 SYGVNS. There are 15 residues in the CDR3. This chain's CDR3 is CASSEFGNSYNEQFF. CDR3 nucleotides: TGTGCCAGCAGTGAATTTGGGAACTCCTACAATGAGCAGTTCTTC. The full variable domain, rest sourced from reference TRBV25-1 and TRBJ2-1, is EADIYQTPRYLVIGTGKKITLECSQTMGHDKMYWYQQDPGMELHLIHYSYGVNSTEKGDLSSESTVSRIRTEHFPLTLESARPSHTSQYLCASSEFGNSYNEQFFGPGTRLTVL.

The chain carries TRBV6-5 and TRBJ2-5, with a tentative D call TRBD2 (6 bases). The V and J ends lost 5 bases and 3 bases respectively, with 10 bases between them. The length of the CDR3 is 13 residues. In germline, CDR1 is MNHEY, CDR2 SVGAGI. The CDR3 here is CASSREREETQYF. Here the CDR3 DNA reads TGTGCCAGCAGTCGGGAGCGGGAAGAGACCCAGTACTTC.

The CDR3 loop reads CASSLWDEQYF. Here the CDR3 DNA reads TGTGCCAGCAGCCTTTGGGACGAGCAGTACTTC. The V and J genes are TRBV7-8 and TRBJ2-7, with unresolved D. From germline, CDR1 is SGHVS and CDR2 FQNEAQ. Deletions cut 5 bases from V and 5 bases from J, with 7 bases between. The CDR3 runs to 11 residues.

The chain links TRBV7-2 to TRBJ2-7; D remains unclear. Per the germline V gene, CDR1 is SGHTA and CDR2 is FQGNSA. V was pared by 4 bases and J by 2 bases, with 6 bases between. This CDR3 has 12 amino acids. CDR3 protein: CASSSQAYEQYF. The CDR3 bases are TGTGCCAGCAGCTCTCAAGCCTACGAGCAGTACTTC.

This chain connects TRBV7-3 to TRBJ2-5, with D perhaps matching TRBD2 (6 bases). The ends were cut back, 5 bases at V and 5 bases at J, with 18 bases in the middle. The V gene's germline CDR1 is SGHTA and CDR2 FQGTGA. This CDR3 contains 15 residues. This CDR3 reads CASSPQGWGRETQYF. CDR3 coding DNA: TGTGCCAGCAGCCCTCAAGGATGGGGGAGGGAGACCCAGTACTTC. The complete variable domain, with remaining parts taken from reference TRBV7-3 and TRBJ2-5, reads GAGVSQTPSNKVTEKGKYVELRCDPISGHTALYWYRQSLGQGPEFLIYFQGTGAADDSGLPNDRFFAVRPEGSVSTLKIQRTERGDSAVYLCASSPQGWGRETQYFGPGTRLLVL.

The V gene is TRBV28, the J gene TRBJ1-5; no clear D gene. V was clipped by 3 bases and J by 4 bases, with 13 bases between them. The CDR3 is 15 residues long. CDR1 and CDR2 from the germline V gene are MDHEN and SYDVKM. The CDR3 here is CASSFRRNTNQPQHF. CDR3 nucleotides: TGTGCCAGCAGTTTTAGGAGGAACACAAATCAGCCCCAGCATTTT.

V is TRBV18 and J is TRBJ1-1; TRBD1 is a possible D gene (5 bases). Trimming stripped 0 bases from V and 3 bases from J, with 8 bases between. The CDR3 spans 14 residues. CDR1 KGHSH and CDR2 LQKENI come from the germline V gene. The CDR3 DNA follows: TGTGCCAGCTCACCACCAGACAGTTACACTGAAGCTTTCTTT. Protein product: CASSPPDSYTEAFF.

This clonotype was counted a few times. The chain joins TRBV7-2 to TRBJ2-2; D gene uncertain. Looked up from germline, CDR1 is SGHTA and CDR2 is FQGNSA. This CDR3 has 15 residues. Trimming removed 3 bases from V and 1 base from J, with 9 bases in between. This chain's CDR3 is CASSFGTMNTGELFF. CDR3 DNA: TGTGCCAGCAGCTTCGGTACAATGAACACCGGGGAGCTGTTTTTT.

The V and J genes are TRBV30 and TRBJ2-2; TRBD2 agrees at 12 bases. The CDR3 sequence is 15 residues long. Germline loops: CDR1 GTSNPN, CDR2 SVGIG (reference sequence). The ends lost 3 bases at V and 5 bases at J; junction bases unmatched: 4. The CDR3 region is CAWRATSGRTGELFF. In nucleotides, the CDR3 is TGTGCCTGGAGGGCTACTAGCGGGAGGACCGGGGAGCTGTTTTTT. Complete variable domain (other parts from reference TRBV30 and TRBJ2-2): SQTIHQWPATLVQPVGSPLSLECTVEGTSNPNLYWYRQAAGRGLQLLFYSVGIGQISSEVPQNLSASRPQDRQFILSSKKLLLSDSGFYLCAWRATSGRTGELFFGEGSRLTVL.

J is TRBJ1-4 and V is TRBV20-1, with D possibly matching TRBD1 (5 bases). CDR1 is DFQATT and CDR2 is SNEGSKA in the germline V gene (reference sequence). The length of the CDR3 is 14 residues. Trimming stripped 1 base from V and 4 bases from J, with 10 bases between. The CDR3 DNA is TGCAGTGCTAGAGGGCAGGGCGGTAATGAAAAACTGTTTTTT. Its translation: CSARGQGGNEKLFF.

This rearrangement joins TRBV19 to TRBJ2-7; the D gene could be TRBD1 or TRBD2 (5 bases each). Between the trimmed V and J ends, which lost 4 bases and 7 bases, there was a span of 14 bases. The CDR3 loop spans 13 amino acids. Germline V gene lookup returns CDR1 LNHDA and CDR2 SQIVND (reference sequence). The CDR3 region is CASSTPGPGEQYF. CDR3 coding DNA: TGTGCCAGTAGTACTCCGGGACCGGGTGAGCAGTACTTC.

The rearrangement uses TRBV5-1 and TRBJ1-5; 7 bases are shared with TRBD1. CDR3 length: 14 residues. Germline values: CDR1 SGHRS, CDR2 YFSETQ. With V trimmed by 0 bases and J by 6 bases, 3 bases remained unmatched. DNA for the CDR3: TGCGCCAGCAGCTTGGGAGGGGGCACTCAGCCCCAGCATTTT. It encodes CASSLGGGTQPQHF.

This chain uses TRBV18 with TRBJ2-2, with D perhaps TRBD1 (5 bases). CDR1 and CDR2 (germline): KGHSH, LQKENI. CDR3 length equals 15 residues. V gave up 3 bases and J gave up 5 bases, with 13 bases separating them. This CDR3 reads CASSPPTVATGELFF. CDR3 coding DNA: TGTGCCAGCTCACCCCCGACAGTGGCTACCGGGGAGCTGTTTTTT.

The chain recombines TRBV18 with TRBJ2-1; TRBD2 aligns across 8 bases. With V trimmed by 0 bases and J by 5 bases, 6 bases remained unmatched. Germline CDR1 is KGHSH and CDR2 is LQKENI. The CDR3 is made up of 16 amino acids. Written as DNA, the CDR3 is TGTGCCAGCTCACCACCGAATCTAGCGGGCAACAATGAGCAGTTCTTC. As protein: CASSPPNLAGNNEQFF.

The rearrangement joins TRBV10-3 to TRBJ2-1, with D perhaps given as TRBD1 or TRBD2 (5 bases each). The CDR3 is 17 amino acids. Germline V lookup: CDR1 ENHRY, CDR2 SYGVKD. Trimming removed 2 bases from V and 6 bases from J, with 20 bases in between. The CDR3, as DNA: TGTGCCATCAGTGAGCAGGGAAAGGACTCGATGGGCAATGAGCAGTTCTTC. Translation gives CAISEQGKDSMGNEQFF.

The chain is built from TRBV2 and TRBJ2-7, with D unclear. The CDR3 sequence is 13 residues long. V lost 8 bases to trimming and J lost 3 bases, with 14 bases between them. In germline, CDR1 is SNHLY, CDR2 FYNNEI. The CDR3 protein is CASGRLDDYEQYF. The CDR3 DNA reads TGTGCCAGCGGGCGTCTGGACGACTACGAGCAGTACTTC.

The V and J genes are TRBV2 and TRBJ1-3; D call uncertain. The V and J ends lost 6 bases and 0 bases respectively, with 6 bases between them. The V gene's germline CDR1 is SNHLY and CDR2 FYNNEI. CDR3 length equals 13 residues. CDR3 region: CASRADSGNTIYF. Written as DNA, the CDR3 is TGTGCCAGCAGAGCGGACTCTGGAAACACCATATATTTT.